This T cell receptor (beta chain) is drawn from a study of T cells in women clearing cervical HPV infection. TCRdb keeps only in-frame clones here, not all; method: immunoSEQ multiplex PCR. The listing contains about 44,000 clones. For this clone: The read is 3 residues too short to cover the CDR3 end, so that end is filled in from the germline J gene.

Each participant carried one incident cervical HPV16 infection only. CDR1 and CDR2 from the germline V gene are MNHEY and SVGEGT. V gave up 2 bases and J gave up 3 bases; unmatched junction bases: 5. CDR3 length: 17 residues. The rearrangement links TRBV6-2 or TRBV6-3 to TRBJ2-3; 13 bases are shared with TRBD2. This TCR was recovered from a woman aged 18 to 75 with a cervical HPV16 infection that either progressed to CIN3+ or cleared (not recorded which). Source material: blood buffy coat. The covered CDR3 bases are TGTGCCAGCAGTTACCCAGGACTAGCGGGGGCGACAGATACG. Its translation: CASSYPGLAGATDT. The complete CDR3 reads CASSYPGLAGATDTQYF.